This T cell receptor beta chain was retrieved from a study of T cell changes during pregnancy in multiple sclerosis. Some clones are missing from TCRdb's copy, which holds only in-frame ones; the method was immunoSEQ multiplex PCR. The sample holds approximately 50,000 clones, around 92% seen once. V lost 0 bases and J lost 2, with 8 bases in between. The CDR3 extends over 14 amino acids. The germline CDR1 and CDR2 sequences are SGDLS and YYNGEE. The chain links TRBV9 to TRBJ2-5, with D maybe TRBD1 (5 bases). This receptor was identified in a female donor with multiple sclerosis, enrolled in a pregnancy study. The starting material was CD4+ T cells from peripheral blood mononuclear cells, obtained in the third trimester of pregnancy. CDR3 DNA: TGTGCCAGCAGCGTAGGTGGGGCTCAAGAGACCCAGTACTTC. This translates into CASSVGGAQETQYF.